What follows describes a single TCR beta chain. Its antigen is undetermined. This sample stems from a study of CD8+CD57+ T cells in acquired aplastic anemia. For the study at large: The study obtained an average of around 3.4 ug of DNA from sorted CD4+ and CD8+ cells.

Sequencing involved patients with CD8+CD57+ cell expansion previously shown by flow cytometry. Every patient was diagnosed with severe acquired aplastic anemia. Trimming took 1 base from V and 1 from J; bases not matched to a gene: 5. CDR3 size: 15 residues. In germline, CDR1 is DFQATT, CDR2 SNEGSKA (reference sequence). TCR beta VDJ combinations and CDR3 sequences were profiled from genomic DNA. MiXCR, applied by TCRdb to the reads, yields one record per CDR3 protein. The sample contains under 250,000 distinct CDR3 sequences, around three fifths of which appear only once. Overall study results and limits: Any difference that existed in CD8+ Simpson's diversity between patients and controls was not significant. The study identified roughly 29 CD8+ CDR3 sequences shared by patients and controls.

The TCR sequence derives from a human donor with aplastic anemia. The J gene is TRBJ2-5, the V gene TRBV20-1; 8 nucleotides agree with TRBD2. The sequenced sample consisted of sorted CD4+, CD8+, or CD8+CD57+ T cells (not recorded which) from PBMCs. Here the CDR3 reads CSARADSGIQETQYF. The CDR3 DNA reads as TGCAGTGCTAGAGCTGATAGCGGGATCCAAGAGACCCAGTACTTC.